The 23 T cell receptor beta chains given below trace back to one sample, sequenced in a study of blood T cells in healthy people across ages. The authors ran a second PCR of about 7 to 12 cycles using a sample-barcoded 5' primer and a J-beta primer mix. Using its own MiXCR run on the 5' RACE reads, TCRdb lists one record per CDR3 protein. The table has about 690,000 distinct CDR3 sequences, roughly 43% seen once. Material for sequencing was blood. These receptors were taken from a man older than 75 in good health.

This chain joins TRBV3-1 and TRBJ2-7; TRBD2 might be the D (7 bases). V was pared by 5 bases and J by 7 bases, with 21 bases between. The CDR3 totals 15 residues. CDR1 is LGHDT, CDR2 YNNKEL, per germline (reference sequence). CDR3 residues: CASSTLGGRGNEQYF. DNA of the CDR3: TGTGCCAGCAGCACCCTCGGGGGGCGGGGAAATGAGCAGTACTTC.

In this sample, this clonotype turned up a few times. CDR3: CASRLAGGEETQYF. Here the CDR3 DNA reads TGTGCCAGCAGACTAGCGGGGGGCGAAGAGACCCAGTACTTC. This chain links TRBV7-9 with TRBJ2-5; 12 nucleotides match TRBD2. This CDR3 is built from 14 residues. CDR1 and CDR2 (germline): SEHNR, FQNEAQ (reference sequence). V was pared by 6 bases and J by 3 bases, with 2 bases of the junction left unmatched. Full variable domain (rest looked up from reference TRBV7-9 and TRBJ2-5): DTGVSQNPRHKITKRGQNVTFRCDPISEHNRLYWYRQTLGQGPEFLTYFQNEAQLEKSRLLSDRFSAERPKGSFSTLEIQRTEQGDSAMYLCASRLAGGEETQYFGPGTRLLVL.

The sample holds a few counts of this clonotype. V gene TRBV4-3 combines with J gene TRBJ1-2; possible D gene TRBD1, 6 bases. V was trimmed by 2 bases and J by 8 bases, leaving 18 bases between them. The CDR3 loop spans 15 amino acids. Germline assignment: CDR1 LGHNA and CDR2 YSLEER. The DNA for the CDR3 is TGCGCCAGCAGCCAATCGACAGGTGGGGCAGGGGGCTACACCTTC. It translates to CASSQSTGGAGGYTF.

The chain couples TRBV7-2 to TRBJ2-2; TRBD2 matches 11 bases. J gave up 6 bases and V 5 bases, and 2 bases lay outside the gene matches. CDR1 SGHTA and CDR2 FQGNSA come from the germline V gene. The CDR3 totals 14 residues. In DNA, the CDR3 is TGTGCCAGCAGCATACTAGCGGGAGCCGGGGAGCTGTTTTTT. Translation gives CASSILAGAGELFF.

In this sample, this clonotype turned up a few times. CDR3 protein: CSASSGDTQYF. CDR3 nucleotides: TGCAGTGCTAGTTCAGGGGATACGCAGTATTTT. The chain carries TRBV20-1 and TRBJ2-3; possibly TRBD1 for D (5 bases). Germline CDR1 is DFQATT and CDR2 is SNEGSKA (reference sequence). Trimming stripped 3 bases from V and 6 bases from J, with 7 bases between. This CDR3 contains 11 residues.

V is TRBV3-1 and J is TRBJ2-3; 9 positions agree with TRBD2. Germline trimming cut 4 bases from V and 5 bases from J; bases unmatched to any gene: 7. Germline CDR1 and CDR2: LGHDT and YNNKEL (reference sequence). The CDR3 runs 15 residues. In nucleotides, the CDR3 is TGTGCCAGCAGCCCCACGGGACTAGCAGGAGATACGCAGTATTTT. It specifies CASSPTGLAGDTQYF.

This clonotype appeared once. This rearrangement joins TRBV12-3 or TRBV12-4 to TRBJ1-5, with D unresolved. CDR3 length: 16 amino acids. V lost 1 base and J lost 0, with 10 bases in between. Written as DNA, the CDR3 is TGTGCCAGCAGTTTAGAGGCACACTATAGCAATCAGCCCCAGCATTTT. Residues: CASSLEAHYSNQPQHF.

The CDR3 region has the DNA TGTGCCAGCAGTGTAGGGACAGGGTATTCACCCCTCCACTTT. Translation: CASSVGTGYSPLHF. This rearrangement joins TRBV12-3 or TRBV12-4 to TRBJ1-6; TRBD1 agrees at 9 bases. V shed 5 bases and J 8 bases; nucleotides not matched to a gene: 4. CDR3 length equals 14 residues.

The chain couples TRBV24-1 to TRBJ1-1; TRBD1 is a possible D gene (5 bases). CDR3 size: 13 residues. The germline CDR1 and CDR2 sequences are KGHDR and SFDVKD. Between the trimmed V and J ends, which lost 7 bases and 3 bases, there was a span of 11 bases. As DNA, the CDR3 is TGTGCCACCAGGGGGGTCGGCGACACTGAAGCTTTCTTT. Its translation is CATRGVGDTEAFF.

This clonotype was detected a few times. V and J are TRBV10-2 and TRBJ2-7; perhaps TRBD1 as D (6 bases). With 6 bases removed from V and 1 base from J, the gap between germline ends came to 16 bases. The CDR3 contains 15 residues. Germline CDR1 reads WSHSY; CDR2 reads SAAADI. The CDR3 bases are TGCGCCAGCAGCCCCTCCAGACAGGTTTCCTACGAGCAGTACTTC. Translating it yields CASSPSRQVSYEQYF.

This clonotype has just a few counts. V gene TRBV4-3 combines with J gene TRBJ2-1, with D unresolved. Germline V gene data show CDR1 as LGHNA and CDR2 as YSLEER. The CDR3 is 16 residues long. V lost 0 bases and J lost 2, with 11 bases in between. In DNA, the CDR3 is TGCGCCAGCAGCCAAGATTTACGGGCGGCCTACAATGAGCAGTTCTTC. It yields the protein CASSQDLRAAYNEQFF.

This clonotype was found once. The chain couples TRBV20-1 to TRBJ2-7, with D possibly TRBD2 on 6 matching bases. V shed 2 bases and J shed 3 bases, with 11 bases lying between them. In germline, CDR1 is DFQATT, CDR2 SNEGSKA (reference sequence). This CDR3 is built from 13 residues. CDR3 residues: CSARKDYLYEQYF. In nucleotides, the CDR3 is TGCAGTGCTAGAAAGGACTACCTCTACGAGCAGTACTTC.

A few counts support this clonotype. The chain joins TRBV7-7 to TRBJ2-5; D is undetermined. Trimming took 3 bases from V and 4 from J, leaving 12 bases between them. This CDR3 region has 14 residues. CDR1 is SSHAT, CDR2 FNYEAQ, per germline (reference sequence). CDR3 nucleotides: TGTGCCAGCAGCTTGTCTGGCGAATTAGAGACCCAGTACTTC. Protein product: CASSLSGELETQYF.

Worth noting for this clonotype: Its ends do not fully match the called genes, so a read error is possible. J is TRBJ1-2 and V is TRBV14, with TRBD1 matching over 8 bases. Germline loops: CDR1 SGHDN, CDR2 FVKESK. This CDR3 spans 16 amino acids. This CDR3 reads CASSQAGTGPNYSYTF. As DNA, the CDR3 is TGTGCCAGCAGCCAAGCAGGGACAGGCCCCAACTATAGCTACACCTTC.

The chain joins TRBV10-3 to TRBJ2-1; 7 nucleotides align to TRBD2. V shed 2 bases and J 6 bases; nucleotides not matched to a gene: 4. This CDR3 contains 14 residues. Germline CDR1 ENHRY, CDR2 SYGVKD. In DNA, the CDR3 is TGTGCCATCAGTGAGGGGACTATACCCAATGAGCAGTTCTTC. The encoded protein is CAISEGTIPNEQFF.

This chain joins TRBV7-9 and TRBJ2-5; the match to TRBD1 covers 8 bases. The germline V gene has CDR1 SEHNR and CDR2 FQNEAQ (reference sequence). J gave up 7 bases and V 6 bases, and 7 bases lay outside the gene matches. The CDR3 loop spans 13 amino acids. The CDR3 nucleotides are TGTGCCAGCAGACAAGGACAGGGTGGGACCCAGTACTTC. It encodes CASRQGQGGTQYF.

In its sample, this clonotype was seen a few times. This CDR3 reads CASSGPGQQYNEQFF. In nucleotides, the CDR3 is TGTGCCAGCAGCGGACCGGGACAGCAATACAATGAGCAGTTCTTC. The V gene is TRBV9, the J gene TRBJ2-1; 7 bases fit TRBD1. CDR3 length: 15 residues. Germline CDR1 and CDR2: SGDLS and YYNGEE. Trimming removed 3 bases from V and 4 bases from J; junction bases left unmatched: 7. The full variable domain, in which reference TRBV9 and TRBJ2-1 provide the parts outside the CDR3, is DSGVTQTPKHLITATGQRVTLRCSPRSGDLSVYWYQQSLDQGLQFLIQYYNGEERAKGNILERFSAQQFPDLHSELNLSSLELGDSALYFCASSGPGQQYNEQFFGPGTRLTVL.

The chain links TRBV30 to TRBJ2-4, with 7 bases identical to TRBD2. The end of the DNA aligns better with TRBJ2-7, so the J call may be wrong. The length of the CDR3 is 14 residues. Germline V CDR1 and CDR2: GTSNPN, SVGIG (reference sequence). CDR3 in amino acids: CAWSVSGMTYEQYF. In nucleotides, the CDR3 is TGTGCCTGGAGTGTAAGCGGGATGACCTACGAGCAGTACTTC.

The chain has TRBV4-2 and TRBJ1-1; D remains ambiguous. This CDR3 is 14 amino acids long. Trimming took 0 bases from V and 0 from J, leaving 5 bases between them. Germline V gene sequence: CDR1 LGHNA, CDR2 YNFKEQ. CDR3 region: CASSQEEVNTEAFF. The CDR3 DNA follows: TGTGCCAGCAGCCAAGAAGAGGTGAACACTGAAGCTTTCTTT.

Only a few counts were recorded for this clonotype. The chain is built from TRBV6-2 or TRBV6-3 and TRBJ1-2, with TRBD1 identical over 7 bases. Trimming at V came to 6 bases and at J to 4 bases, leaving 8 bases not matched to a gene. This CDR3 has 14 residues. Germline CDR1 MNHEY, CDR2 SVGEGT. The chain's CDR3 is CASSIDRAIYGYTF. The DNA of the CDR3 is TGTGCCAGCAGCATCGACAGGGCGATCTATGGCTACACCTTC.

The chain joins TRBV6-1 to TRBJ2-5, with no clear D. The DNA end favors TRBJ2-7, so the J call may be wrong. This CDR3 comprises 14 residues. Germline CDR1 is MNHNS and CDR2 is SASEGT. The CDR3 spells CASNPNKPTAEQYF. DNA for the CDR3: TGTGCCAGCAACCCAAACAAACCTACGGCCGAGCAGTACTTC.

The table lists this clonotype with a count of one. The rearrangement uses TRBV7-2 and TRBJ1-2; 10 bases align to TRBD1. The CDR3 is made up of 17 amino acids. Germline CDR1 SGHTA, CDR2 FQGNSA. J was trimmed by 6 bases and V by 1 base; bases with no gene match: 11. Here the CDR3 reads CASSLGLGTGAGHGYTF. The CDR3 region has the DNA TGTGCCAGCAGCTTAGGTCTAGGGACAGGGGCGGGCCATGGCTACACCTTC.

The chain employs TRBV20-1 and TRBJ1-5, with a tentative D call TRBD1 (5 bases). Trimming stripped 6 bases from V and 2 bases from J, with 23 bases between. CDR1 and CDR2 (germline): DFQATT, SNEGSKA (reference sequence). The CDR3 has 17 amino acids. The CDR3 protein is CSAPSRQGGFGNQPQHF. The CDR3 DNA reads as TGCAGTGCCCCCAGTCGGCAGGGAGGGTTCGGCAATCAGCCCCAGCATTTT.